What follows are 10 T cell receptor beta chains derived from one specimen sequenced in a study of T cells in tuberculosis. TCRdb's table, derived via immunoSEQ multiplex PCR, lists solely in-frame clones and lacks some. The data show around 33,000 clones, just under 95% seen once. The sequencing sample was made of PBMCs. The receptors shown here come from a donor aged 10 to 29 with latent tuberculosis or without tuberculosis infection. Some clones in this sample may be carry-over from other donors' samples.

This clone was observed a single time. The chain joins TRBV9 to TRBJ2-2; D uncertain. The germline V gene has CDR1 SGDLS and CDR2 YYNGEE. V gave up 4 bases and J gave up 4 bases, with 8 bases separating them. This CDR3 has 13 amino acids. The CDR3 sequence is CASSPSVTGELFF. CDR3 bases: TGTGCCAGCAGCCCGTCGGTCACCGGGGAGCTGTTTTTT.

V gene TRBV7-9 combines with J gene TRBJ1-5, with D unclear. Germline V gene data show CDR1 as SEHNR and CDR2 as FQNEAQ (reference sequence). The V and J ends lost 1 base and 7 bases respectively, with 5 bases between them. This CDR3 has 12 residues. Here the CDR3 DNA reads TGTGCCAGCAGCTTAGAGAGGCAGCCCCAGCATTTT. It codes for CASSLERQPQHF.

This clone was recorded once. The chain uses TRBV2 and TRBJ2-5; 10 nucleotides agree with TRBD2. V gave up 2 bases and J gave up 5 bases; unmatched junction bases: 5. Germline V gives CDR1 SNHLY, CDR2 FYNNEI. This CDR3 is built from 15 residues. DNA for the CDR3: TGTGCCAGCAGTGAAAGCGGGAGGGCCCGCGAGACCCAGTACTTC. Protein: CASSESGRARETQYF.

This sequence joins TRBV2 and TRBJ2-3; 7 nucleotides agree with TRBD2. There are 14 residues in the CDR3. CDR1 SNHLY and CDR2 FYNNEI come from the germline V gene. Germline trimming cut 5 bases from V and 1 base from J; bases unmatched to any gene: 3. The CDR3 reads CASSLGRGTDTQYF. CDR3 sequence (DNA): TGTGCCAGCAGTTTGGGGAGGGGCACAGATACGCAGTATTTT.

The gene calls are TRBV2 and TRBJ2-3; the match to TRBD2 covers 12 bases. Looked up from germline, CDR1 is SNHLY and CDR2 is FYNNEI. Trimming took 5 bases from V and 6 from J; bases not matched to a gene: 6. This CDR3 comprises 15 residues. DNA of the CDR3: TGTGCCAGCAGTCCTAGCGGGGGGGGATCGGATACGCAGTATTTT. Translated: CASSPSGGGSDTQYF.

The CDR3 region has the DNA TGTGCCAGTAGTACCAGACAGGTCGTAAACACTGAAGCTTTCTTT. Translated, it gives CASSTRQVVNTEAFF. The V gene is TRBV19, the J gene TRBJ1-1; D possibly corresponds to TRBD1 (6 bases). The CDR3 has 15 amino acids. V lost 4 bases, J lost 2 bases, and 14 bases lay in between. Germline CDR1 reads LNHDA; CDR2 reads SQIVND (reference sequence). Complete variable domain (other parts from reference TRBV19 and TRBJ1-1): DGGITQSPKYLFRKEGQNVTLSCEQNLNHDAMYWYRQDPGQGLRLIYYSQIVNDFQKGDIAEGYSVSREKKESFPLTVTSAQKNPTAFYLCASSTRQVVNTEAFFGQGTRLTVV.

This chain joins TRBV18 and TRBJ2-1; 7 bases are a match to TRBD1. The CDR3 loop spans 17 amino acids. J gave up 0 bases and V 3 bases, and 8 bases lay outside the gene matches. Per the germline V gene, CDR1 is KGHSH and CDR2 is LQKENI. The CDR3 nucleotides are TGTGCCAGCTCACCCTGGACAGGTTCTAGCTCCTACAATGAGCAGTTCTTC. This gives the protein CASSPWTGSSSYNEQFF.

In this sample, this clone turned up once. V gene TRBV29-1 combines with J gene TRBJ2-3; D is possibly TRBD1 (5 bases). The germline V and J ends were trimmed by 4 bases and 1 base, with 12 bases remaining between them. CDR1 SQVTM and CDR2 ANQGSEA come from the germline V gene. The CDR3 has 14 amino acids. CDR3 residues: CSVGGADRTDTQYF. CDR3 coding DNA: TGCAGCGTTGGGGGCGCCGATCGCACAGATACGCAGTATTTT.

The rearrangement uses TRBV28 and TRBJ2-1; the D gene is possibly TRBD2 (5 bases). This CDR3 has 14 residues. Germline values: CDR1 MDHEN, CDR2 SYDVKM. Trimming took off 10 bases at V and 7 bases at J, with 20 bases between the two ends. CDR3 DNA sequence: TGTGCCATCCAAGTTTATAACAGCGGAAATGAGCAGTTCTTC. It encodes CAIQVYNSGNEQFF. Full variable domain (rest looked up from reference TRBV28 and TRBJ2-1): DVKVTQSSRYLVKRTGEKVFLECVQDMDHENMFWYRQDPGLGLRLIYFSYDVKMKEKGDIPEGYSVSREKKERFSLILESASTNQTSMYLCAIQVYNSGNEQFFGPGTRLTVL.

J is TRBJ2-4 and V is TRBV5-1, with D maybe TRBD1 (6 bases). V dropped 1 base and J dropped 3 bases, with 8 bases sitting between them. The germline gives CDR1 SGHRS, CDR2 YFSETQ. The CDR3 contains 14 residues. The CDR3 sequence: CASSLSGDKNIQYF. The CDR3 DNA reads TGCGCCAGCAGCTTGTCAGGGGACAAAAACATTCAGTACTTC.